These 15 T cell receptor beta chains came from one sample sequenced in a study of shared clonotypes between healthy human individuals. CD45RO-negative, CCR7-positively selected cells formed the naive CD8 fraction, excluding terminally differentiated effector memory CD45RA+ cells. Produced via immunoSEQ multiplex PCR; TCRdb's table is partial and in-frame only. The sample consists of approximately 1.9 million clones, just under 95% of them appearing once. Sequencing was done on a sample of naive CD8+ T cells from PBMCs. Receptor source: a man younger than 35 in good health. Some clones in this sample may be carry-over from other donors' samples.

V and J are TRBV9 and TRBJ1-1; TRBD1 might be the D (6 bases). CDR1 is SGDLS, CDR2 YYNGEE, per germline. This CDR3 region has 14 residues. Deletions cut 3 bases from V and 0 bases from J, with 9 bases between. CDR3 sequence reads: CASSEGDMNTEAFF. In DNA, the CDR3 is TGTGCCAGCAGCGAGGGGGACATGAACACTGAAGCTTTCTTT.

This clone was picked up a small number of times. V is TRBV15 and J is TRBJ2-7; weak D call: TRBD1 (6 bases). V was cut by 1 base and J by 6 bases, with 10 bases left in between. CDR1 is LNHNV, CDR2 YYDKDF, per germline (reference sequence). This CDR3 region has 13 residues. As DNA, the CDR3 is TGTGCCACCAGCAGAGTAACAGGGTCCGAGCAGTACTTC. Translated, it gives CATSRVTGSEQYF.

The V call is TRBV5-4, the J call TRBJ2-7, with 7 bases identical to TRBD1. CDR3 length equals 15 residues. The V gene's germline CDR1 is SGHNT and CDR2 YYREEE (reference sequence). Trimming cost V 4 bases and J 5 bases; bases outside gene matches: 12. CDR3 amino acids: CASSHPIGGIDEQYF. CDR3 nucleotides: TGTGCCAGCAGCCATCCGATAGGGGGCATCGACGAGCAGTACTTC.

To note about this clone: The same CDR3 also results from other DNA sequences found in this sample. The chain combines TRBV13 with TRBJ1-1; D ambiguous. Trimming took off 3 bases at V and 2 bases at J, with 10 bases between the two ends. Germline V gene lookup returns CDR1 PRHDT and CDR2 FYEKMQ (reference sequence). The CDR3 has 14 residues. CDR3 coding DNA: TGTGCCAGCAGCTTGGGCCTTGTTAACACTGAAGCTTTCTTT. It yields the protein CASSLGLVNTEAFF.

This clone was counted between two and nine times. This chain uses TRBV13 with TRBJ1-1; no clear D gene. The germline CDR1 and CDR2 sequences are PRHDT and FYEKMQ (reference sequence). The CDR3 spans 12 residues. Trimming took off 9 bases at V and 0 bases at J, with 8 bases between the two ends. CDR3 amino acids: CASQFMNTEAFF. Written as DNA, the CDR3 is TGTGCCAGTCAATTCATGAACACTGAAGCTTTCTTT.

Comments on this clone: The same CDR3 also results from other DNA sequences found in this sample. J is TRBJ2-7 and V is TRBV9; D may correspond to TRBD1 or TRBD2 (5 bases each). V was pared by 0 bases and J by 0 bases, with 10 bases between. CDR1 and CDR2 from the germline V gene are SGDLS and YYNGEE. The CDR3 is 15 residues long. CDR3 loop: CASSVGGESSYEQYF. As DNA, the CDR3 is TGTGCCAGCAGCGTAGGAGGGGAGAGCTCCTACGAGCAGTACTTC. Variable domain in full (rest from reference TRBV9 and TRBJ2-7): DSGVTQTPKHLITATGQRVTLRCSPRSGDLSVYWYQQSLDQGLQFLIQYYNGEERAKGNILERFSAQQFPDLHSELNLSSLELGDSALYFCASSVGGESSYEQYFGPGTRLTVT.

The rearrangement links TRBV29-1 to TRBJ2-7; 7 bases are shared with TRBD1. CDR1 and CDR2 from the germline V gene are SQVTM and ANQGSEA. V dropped 3 bases and J dropped 5; count of bases not matched to a gene: 13. This CDR3 is built from 15 residues. CDR3 residues: CSVDVGRQGVHEQYF. The CDR3 nucleotides read TGCAGCGTTGATGTAGGTAGGCAGGGGGTCCACGAGCAGTACTTC.

The chain's CDR3 is CASSSDHRGLGEKLFF. The CDR3 region has the DNA TGTGCCAGCAGTTCAGACCACAGGGGGCTTGGTGAAAAACTGTTTTTT. The chain combines TRBV27 with TRBJ1-4; 9 bases agree with TRBD1. This CDR3 comprises 16 residues. The J segment lost 7 bases and the V segment lost 4 bases, leaving 10 bases of the junction unmatched. Germline assignment: CDR1 MNHEY and CDR2 SMNVEV (reference sequence).

In this sample, this clone turned up once. The chain links TRBV5-6 to TRBJ2-5, with a possible D match to TRBD2 (5 bases). V gave up 1 base and J gave up 4 bases, with 8 bases separating them. The CDR3 covers 13 residues. Germline V gene sequence: CDR1 SGHDT, CDR2 YYEEEE. The CDR3 DNA sequence: TGTGCCAGCAGCTTGTTAGGGAGAGAGACCCAGTACTTC. Amino acids: CASSLLGRETQYF. The variable domain in full, completed from reference TRBV5-6 and TRBJ2-5, reads DAGVTQSPTHLIKTRGQQVTLRCSPKSGHDTVSWYQQALGQGPQFIFQYYEEEERQRGNFPDRFSGHQFPNYSSELNVNALLLGDSALYLCASSLLGRETQYFGPGTRLLVL.

The V and J genes are TRBV27 and TRBJ2-7, with D maybe TRBD2 (6 bases). Per germline, CDR1 MNHEY and CDR2 SMNVEV (reference sequence). The CDR3 consists of 14 residues. V was pared by 3 bases and J by 7 bases, with 16 bases between. The DNA for the CDR3 is TGTGCCAGCAGTTTCAATTCGGGAGTCGAGGAGCAGTACTTC. Encoded protein: CASSFNSGVEEQYF.

The chain has TRBV6-5 and TRBJ1-3; tentative D call: TRBD1 (6 bases). Between the trimmed V and J ends, which lost 7 bases and 4 bases, there was a span of 17 bases. Per the germline V gene, CDR1 is MNHEY and CDR2 is SVGAGI. The CDR3 contains 15 residues. Here the CDR3 reads CASNWIGGRGNTIYF. CDR3 nucleotides: TGTGCCAGCAACTGGATCGGGGGGCGCGGAAACACCATATATTTT.

The rearrangement links TRBV27 to TRBJ1-3; D remains ambiguous. Trimming took 6 bases from V and 4 from J, leaving 7 bases between them. This CDR3 is built from 12 residues. The germline V gene has CDR1 MNHEY and CDR2 SMNVEV (reference sequence). The CDR3 nucleotides are TGTGCCAGCAGCCCGGACGGAAACACCATATATTTT. Protein product: CASSPDGNTIYF.

The chain uses TRBV27 and TRBJ2-7, with 11 positions matching TRBD2. The CDR3 consists of 15 residues. The V gene end was trimmed by 3 bases and the J gene end by 8 bases; junction bases not matched to a gene: 9. The germline V gene encodes CDR1 MNHEY and CDR2 SMNVEV (reference sequence). CDR3 sequence reads: CASSFLAGGPNQQYF. CDR3 nucleotides: TGTGCCAGCAGTTTTTTAGCGGGAGGGCCTAACCAGCAGTACTTC.

The rearrangement joins TRBV7-6 to TRBJ2-1; 10 nucleotides line up with TRBD2. J lost 9 bases, V lost 1 base, and 6 bases had no gene match. The length of the CDR3 is 15 residues. Looked up from germline, CDR1 is SGHVS and CDR2 is FNYEAQ. CDR3 nucleotides: TGTGCCAGCAGCTTAGGGGCTAGCGGGAGCGGTGAGCAGTTCTTC. Translating gives CASSLGASGSGEQFF.

The genes are TRBV28 and TRBJ2-6, with D hard to call. Per the germline V gene, CDR1 is MDHEN and CDR2 is SYDVKM. V shed 5 bases and J shed 3 bases, with 5 bases lying between them. The CDR3 has 13 amino acids. CDR3 DNA: TGTGCCAGCAGTCCTCGTGGGGCCAACGTCCTGACTTTC. It specifies CASSPRGANVLTF.